These 27 T cell receptor beta chains were sequenced from one sample in a study of shared clonotypes between healthy human individuals. Profiling relied on immunoSEQ multiplex PCR, and the TCRdb table lists in-frame clones only, not all of them. Seen here are about 2.2 million clones, 80% to 95% observed once, and the top ten hold roughly 1.7%. CD45RO negativity and positive selection for CCR7 defined naive CD8 cells, a population that excluded terminally differentiated effector memory CD45RA+ cells. The sample consisted of naive CD8+ T cells from PBMCs. These receptors originate from a man younger than 30 in good health. Some clones in this sample may be carry-over from other donors' samples.

The V gene is TRBV11-2, the J gene TRBJ2-1; D is ambiguous. V lost 5 bases and J lost 6, with 17 bases in between. This CDR3 is built from 15 residues. CDR1 SGHAT and CDR2 FQNNGV come from the germline V gene. This CDR3 reads CASSETWTASNEQFF. The CDR3 region has the DNA TGTGCCAGCAGCGAAACATGGACGGCGAGCAATGAGCAGTTCTTC.

The chain combines TRBV6-6 with TRBJ1-2; D is possibly TRBD1 (5 bases). CDR1 is MNHNY and CDR2 is SVGAGI in the germline V gene (reference sequence). V was cut by 2 bases and J by 10 bases, with 8 bases left in between. CDR3 length: 11 amino acids. The CDR3 DNA sequence: TGTGCCAGCAGTTACGCAGGGAACTACACCTTC. This translates into CASSYAGNYTF.

This chain connects TRBV5-1 to TRBJ2-1; tentatively, D is TRBD1 or TRBD2 (5 bases each). Germline V gene data show CDR1 as SGHRS and CDR2 as YFSETQ. V was shortened by 4 bases and J by 10 bases, with 27 bases between the two germline ends. The CDR3 has 17 amino acids. The CDR3, as DNA: TGCGCCAGCAGCCCCCAGGGCCTGGCGGGCGTACGAAGAGAGCAGTTCTTC. Translating gives CASSPQGLAGVRREQFF.

V usage is TRBV6-1 and J usage is TRBJ2-2; D is possibly TRBD1 or TRBD2 (7 bases each). CDR1 and CDR2 from the germline V gene are MNHNS and SASEGT. The CDR3 is 15 residues long. Trimming stripped 3 bases from V and 5 bases from J, with 13 bases between. The CDR3 here is CASSDYQGGTGELFF. The CDR3 DNA reads as TGTGCCAGCAGTGATTACCAGGGGGGGACCGGGGAGCTGTTTTTT.

The chain recombines TRBV11-2 with TRBJ2-1, with D maybe TRBD2 (6 bases). The CDR3 is 12 amino acids. CDR1 and CDR2 (germline): SGHAT, FQNNGV. Trimming pared 5 bases from V and 8 bases from J, leaving 10 bases between. CDR3 coding DNA: TGTGCCAGCAGCCCCCGGGACTATGAGCAGTTCTTC. Translation gives CASSPRDYEQFF.

The J gene is TRBJ2-7, the V gene TRBV27; 7 nucleotides agree with TRBD1. V shed 4 bases and J 4 bases; nucleotides not matched to a gene: 7. This CDR3 is 14 amino acids long. Germline CDR1 MNHEY, CDR2 SMNVEV (reference sequence). The CDR3 DNA is TGTGCCAGCAGTTCCCGACAGGGTGGGTACGAGCAGTACTTC. Translating it yields CASSSRQGGYEQYF.

CDR3 coding DNA: TGCAGCGGCCGGACAGGGAACGAGCAGTACTTC. It yields the protein CSGRTGNEQYF. The chain employs TRBV29-1 and TRBJ2-7, with TRBD1 matching 8 bases. The CDR3 covers 11 residues. Germline V gene lookup returns CDR1 SQVTM and CDR2 ANQGSEA. V dropped 7 bases and J dropped 5; count of bases not matched to a gene: 4.

Worth noting for this clone: The same CDR3 is also encoded by other DNA sequences in this sample. The V and J genes are TRBV27 and TRBJ2-7; possible D gene TRBD1, 6 bases. Germline V gene sequence: CDR1 MNHEY, CDR2 SMNVEV (reference sequence). The CDR3 is 13 amino acids. V shed 3 bases and J shed 3 bases, with 9 bases lying between them. The CDR3 sequence is CASSFGTSYEQYF. Here the CDR3 DNA reads TGTGCCAGCAGTTTTGGGACAAGCTACGAGCAGTACTTC.

Comment on this clone: Other DNA sequences in this sample translate to the same CDR3. J is TRBJ2-7 and V is TRBV27, with D unresolved. Germline V gene lookup returns CDR1 MNHEY and CDR2 SMNVEV (reference sequence). Trimming removed 0 bases from V and 2 bases from J, with 8 bases in between. The CDR3 has 14 residues. CDR3 sequence (DNA): TGTGCCAGCAGTTTATCCCAAGGCGCCTACGAGCAGTACTTC. Its translation is CASSLSQGAYEQYF.

This chain uses TRBV9 with TRBJ2-7; TRBD2 is a possible D gene (6 bases). The CDR3 has 16 residues. Trimming took 0 bases from V and 5 from J, leaving 18 bases between them. Germline loops: CDR1 SGDLS, CDR2 YYNGEE. This CDR3 is CASSVDYSGAPHEQYF. The CDR3 DNA follows: TGTGCCAGCAGCGTAGATTATTCGGGAGCCCCCCACGAGCAGTACTTC. The full variable domain, with the rest looked up from reference TRBV9 and TRBJ2-7, is DSGVTQTPKHLITATGQRVTLRCSPRSGDLSVYWYQQSLDQGLQFLIQYYNGEERAKGNILERFSAQQFPDLHSELNLSSLELGDSALYFCASSVDYSGAPHEQYFGPGTRLTVT.

V is TRBV28 and J is TRBJ2-2; D remains ambiguous. The CDR3 is 14 residues long. Looked up from germline, CDR1 is MDHEN and CDR2 is SYDVKM. V lost 3 bases, J lost 5 bases, and 10 bases lay in between. The CDR3 is CASSFIGKTGELFF. The CDR3 nucleotides read TGTGCCAGCAGTTTTATTGGGAAGACCGGGGAGCTGTTTTTT.

CDR3 loop: CASSRPLGQAGELFF. DNA for the CDR3: TGTGCCAGCAGCCGACCCCTAGGACAGGCCGGGGAGCTGTTTTTT. J is TRBJ2-2 and V is TRBV5-8, with 7 bases matching TRBD1. CDR3 length equals 15 residues. The J segment lost 6 bases and the V segment lost 4 bases, leaving 9 bases of the junction unmatched. The germline gives CDR1 SGHTS, CDR2 YDEGEE.

The table lists this clone with a count of one. V usage is TRBV7-9 and J usage is TRBJ1-3, with D uncertain. This CDR3 is built from 13 residues. Germline CDR1 SEHNR, CDR2 FQNEAQ (reference sequence). Trimming took 6 bases from V and 8 from J, leaving 14 bases between them. The CDR3 protein is CASSYVRPDTIYF. CDR3 coding DNA: TGTGCCAGCAGTTACGTGCGGCCAGACACCATATATTTT.

As concerns this clone: Other DNA sequences in the sample encode the same CDR3. The chain uses TRBV27 and TRBJ2-1; TRBD2 agrees at 11 bases. V lost 4 bases and J lost 8; bases outside the gene matches: 1. Germline assignment: CDR1 MNHEY and CDR2 SMNVEV (reference sequence). The CDR3 length is 13 residues. CDR3 sequence: CASSSGLADEQFF. The CDR3 region has the DNA TGTGCCAGCAGTTCGGGACTAGCGGATGAGCAGTTCTTC.

The J gene is TRBJ2-1, the V gene TRBV5-4; TRBD2 matches at 7 bases. Germline loops: CDR1 SGHNT, CDR2 YYREEE (reference sequence). The CDR3 has 11 residues. Trimming at V came to 4 bases and at J to 14 bases, leaving 6 bases not matched to a gene. The CDR3 region has the DNA TGTGCCAGCAGCACGGGACTATCGGAGTTCTTC. Protein: CASSTGLSEFF.

The chain employs TRBV9 and TRBJ2-1; 8 bases are shared with TRBD1. The germline CDR1 and CDR2 sequences are SGDLS and YYNGEE. V shed 3 bases and J 10 bases; nucleotides not matched to a gene: 9. This CDR3 region has 14 residues. The CDR3: CASSASQGAGEQFF. CDR3 coding DNA: TGTGCCAGCAGCGCTTCCCAGGGGGCGGGCGAGCAGTTCTTC.

This clone was picked up one time. The chain uses TRBV28 and TRBJ2-7, with D possibly matching TRBD1 (6 bases). V lost 7 bases to trimming and J lost 5 bases, with 18 bases between them. Germline V gene sequence: CDR1 MDHEN, CDR2 SYDVKM. There are 14 residues in the CDR3. The CDR3 DNA reads TGTGCCAGCATTGACAGGTCCTTTTCCAACGAGCAGTACTTC. This translates into CASIDRSFSNEQYF.

The rearrangement links TRBV25-1 to TRBJ1-1; D unresolved. There are 14 residues in the CDR3. The germline V and J ends were trimmed by 2 bases and 2 bases, with 9 bases remaining between them. Germline-derived CDR1 and CDR2 are MGHDK and SYGVNS. The CDR3 loop is CASSERAGNTEAFF. CDR3 sequence (DNA): TGTGCCAGCAGTGAACGGGCCGGCAACACTGAAGCTTTCTTT.

CDR3 region: CASSVSGGPRNEQFF. DNA of the CDR3: TGTGCCAGCAGCGTATCGGGAGGGCCGCGGAATGAGCAGTTCTTC. V usage is TRBV9 and J usage is TRBJ2-1; 8 nucleotides agree with TRBD2. The CDR3 runs 15 residues. The V segment lost 1 base and the J segment 7 bases; nucleotides outside the gene matches: 7. CDR1 and CDR2 (germline): SGDLS, YYNGEE. The full variable domain, rest sourced from reference TRBV9 and TRBJ2-1, is DSGVTQTPKHLITATGQRVTLRCSPRSGDLSVYWYQQSLDQGLQFLIQYYNGEERAKGNILERFSAQQFPDLHSELNLSSLELGDSALYFCASSVSGGPRNEQFFGPGTRLTVL.

The chain employs TRBV6-5 and TRBJ1-1, with TRBD1 as a possible D gene (5 bases). The CDR3 length is 11 residues. Germline CDR1 is MNHEY and CDR2 is SVGAGI. V was cut by 2 bases and J by 9 bases, with 7 bases left in between. Written as DNA, the CDR3 is TGTGCCAGCAGTTACGAGGGGAAAGCTTTCTTT. This codes for CASSYEGKAFF.

The V and J genes are TRBV13 and TRBJ1-2; no clear D gene. Per the germline V gene, CDR1 is PRHDT and CDR2 is FYEKMQ (reference sequence). CDR3 length: 15 amino acids. With 5 bases removed from V and 1 base from J, the gap between germline ends came to 14 bases. CDR3 DNA: TGTGCCAGCAGCCCTGGGATAAGTCATAACTATGGCTACACCTTC. This gives the protein CASSPGISHNYGYTF. The full variable domain, rest sourced from reference TRBV13 and TRBJ1-2, is AAGVIQSPRHLIKEKRETATLKCYPIPRHDTVYWYQQGPGQDPQFLISFYEKMQSDKGSIPDRFSAQQFSDYHSELNMSSLELGDSALYFCASSPGISHNYGYTFGSGTRLTVV.

V and J are TRBV7-3 and TRBJ2-1; TRBD2 matches at 8 bases. CDR1 is SGHTA and CDR2 is FQGTGA in the germline V gene. This CDR3 contains 15 residues. With V trimmed by 5 bases and J by 4 bases, 7 bases remained unmatched. As DNA, the CDR3 is TGTGCCAGCAGCCGAATAGCGGGGCTTTACAATGAGCAGTTCTTC. Translating gives CASSRIAGLYNEQFF.

A word on this clone: The sample contains more than one DNA sequence encoding this CDR3. The rearrangement uses TRBV20-1 and TRBJ2-7; D ambiguous. The germline V and J ends were trimmed by 6 bases and 0 bases, with 6 bases remaining between them. Germline V lookup: CDR1 DFQATT, CDR2 SNEGSKA (reference sequence). This CDR3 contains 11 residues. This CDR3 reads CSAPDSYEQYF. In nucleotides, the CDR3 is TGCAGTGCACCGGACTCCTACGAGCAGTACTTC.

The chain is built from TRBV4-3 and TRBJ2-7, with 9 bases fitting TRBD1. V shed 0 bases, J shed 5 bases, and the junction held 11 bases outside the gene matches. CDR1 LGHNA and CDR2 YSLEER come from the germline V gene. The CDR3 covers 17 residues. CDR3 coding DNA: TGCGCCAGCAGCCAAGATGGGCCCTGGACAGGGGACGACGAGCAGTACTTC. Its protein product is CASSQDGPWTGDDEQYF.

This rearrangement joins TRBV7-9 to TRBJ2-1; D may correspond to TRBD1 or TRBD2 (5 bases each). The CDR3 is made up of 12 amino acids. From germline, CDR1 is SEHNR and CDR2 FQNEAQ (reference sequence). Trimming left V 5 bases short and J 9 bases short, with 11 bases between. The CDR3, as DNA: TGTGCCAGCAGCCGAGGGGTTTTTGAGCAGTTCTTC. Amino acids: CASSRGVFEQFF.

This clone came up a few times. Here the CDR3 reads CASSLSVRGQPQHF. The CDR3 DNA is TGTGCCAGCAGTTTATCTGTCAGGGGCCAGCCCCAGCATTTT. The rearrangement joins TRBV28 to TRBJ1-5; D may be TRBD1 (6 bases). The CDR3 is made up of 14 amino acids. The V gene's germline CDR1 is MDHEN and CDR2 SYDVKM. The germline V and J ends were trimmed by 1 base and 7 bases, with 11 bases remaining between them.

The J gene is TRBJ2-7, the V gene TRBV28; tentative D call: TRBD1 (5 bases). In germline, CDR1 is MDHEN, CDR2 SYDVKM. The CDR3 loop spans 15 amino acids. V lost 10 bases and J lost 0, with 19 bases in between. The CDR3 coding sequence is TGTGCCACCCACCCTAAAGGGGCCAACTCCTACGAGCAGTACTTC. This gives the protein CATHPKGANSYEQYF.